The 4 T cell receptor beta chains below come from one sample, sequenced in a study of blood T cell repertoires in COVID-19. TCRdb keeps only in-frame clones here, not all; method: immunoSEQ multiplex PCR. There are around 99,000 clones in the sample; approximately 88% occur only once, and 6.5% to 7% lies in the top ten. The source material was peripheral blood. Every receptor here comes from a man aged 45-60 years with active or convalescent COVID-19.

In DNA form, the CDR3 reads TGTGCCAGCAGCCGAGGGACTAGCGGGACAGATACGCAGTATTTT. Protein sequence: CASSRGTSGTDTQYF. The gene calls are TRBV7-8 and TRBJ2-3; TRBD2 agrees at 12 bases. V shed 5 bases and J 3 bases; nucleotides not matched to a gene: 3. The germline gives CDR1 SGHVS, CDR2 FQNEAQ. The CDR3 runs 15 residues.

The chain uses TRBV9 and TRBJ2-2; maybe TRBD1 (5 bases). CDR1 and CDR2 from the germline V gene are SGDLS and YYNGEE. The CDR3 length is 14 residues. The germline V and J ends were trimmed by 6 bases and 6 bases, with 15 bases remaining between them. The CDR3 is CASTSSWGAGELFF. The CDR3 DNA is TGTGCCAGCACCTCTTCCTGGGGCGCCGGGGAGCTGTTTTTT.

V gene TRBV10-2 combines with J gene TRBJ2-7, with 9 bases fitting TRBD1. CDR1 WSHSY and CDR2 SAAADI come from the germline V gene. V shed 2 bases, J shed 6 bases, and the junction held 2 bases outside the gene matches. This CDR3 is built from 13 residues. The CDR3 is CASSEGTGFEQYF. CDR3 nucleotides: TGCGCCAGCAGTGAGGGGACAGGGTTCGAGCAGTACTTC.

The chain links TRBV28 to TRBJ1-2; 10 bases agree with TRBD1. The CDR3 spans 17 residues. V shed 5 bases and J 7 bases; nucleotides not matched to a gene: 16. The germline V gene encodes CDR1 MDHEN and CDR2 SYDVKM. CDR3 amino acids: CASSLIGTTGGMGGYTF. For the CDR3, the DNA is TGTGCCAGCAGTCTTATAGGGACGACAGGGGGCATGGGTGGCTACACCTTC.